The 5 T cell receptor beta chains below were found in one sample sequenced in a study of spatial heterogeneity in lung cancer. As for time point: sample taken at primary tumor resection. For these TCRs, the target antigens are not known. MiXCR was run by TCRdb on the 5' RACE reads, yielding one entry per CDR3 protein. The sample holds 6,000 to 8,500 distinct CDR3 sequences; over 10% are singletons and the top ten take over 7.5%. Notes on the study in general: Tracking of tumor mutation counts was seen in expanded intratumoral alpha and beta TCR counts.

Sequencing used lung tumor tissue, obtained at surgery. These receptors were taken from a male donor with early-stage non-small cell lung cancer.

Points on this clonotype: In a library made to pick up alpha chains, this beta chain is a stray read with a size that means little. V usage is TRBV27 and J usage is TRBJ1-3; 9 bases align to TRBD1. Germline values: CDR1 MNHEY, CDR2 SMNVEV (reference sequence). The CDR3 consists of 15 residues. V lost 6 bases and J lost 2; bases outside the gene matches: 5. As DNA, the CDR3 is TGTGCCAGCAGGGCCGGGACAGGGACTGGAAACACCATATATTTT. Its protein is CASRAGTGTGNTIYF.

This clonotype occurred many times. The size of this beta chain means little, since it is a stray read in a library made for alpha chains. Written as DNA, the CDR3 is TGTGCCAGCAGCCAAACGGGACACACGGGGGGAGCTTTCTTT. This gives the protein CASSQTGHTGGAFF. The chain recombines TRBV3-1 with TRBJ1-1, with D perhaps TRBD1 (6 bases). V gave up 2 bases and J gave up 10 bases, with 17 bases separating them. The germline CDR1 and CDR2 sequences are LGHDT and YNNKEL (reference sequence). The CDR3 contains 14 residues.

The sample holds one count of this clonotype. This beta chain came through as a stray read in a library set up for alpha chains, and its size says little. The V call is TRBV12-3 or TRBV12-4, the J call TRBJ1-1; maybe TRBD1 (5 bases). Trimming pared 4 bases from V and 1 base from J, leaving 13 bases between. The CDR3 runs 15 residues. This chain's CDR3 is CASSSPGRPNTEAFF. Written as DNA, the CDR3 is TGTGCCAGCAGTTCCCCGGGGCGGCCGAACACTGAAGCTTTCTTT.

This clonotype counts as medium-sized (0.01 to 0.1%). Because the library targeted alpha chains, this beta chain is an off-target read whose size means little. This chain uses TRBV5-6 with TRBJ1-6; 11 nucleotides match TRBD1. CDR1 is SGHDT, CDR2 YYEEEE, per germline. The CDR3 extends over 13 amino acids. V was clipped by 6 bases and J by 10 bases; unmatched bases: 3. CDR3 DNA: TGTGCCAGCACCTGGGACAGGGGGTCACCCCTCCACTTT. Protein product: CASTWDRGSPLHF.

In its sample, this clonotype ranks as medium-sized. This beta chain is a stray sequence in a library constructed for alpha chains; its clone size is not meaningful. V is TRBV19 and J is TRBJ1-2; a possible D gene is TRBD1 (5 bases). V was cut by 8 bases and J by 7 bases, with 20 bases left in between. This CDR3 has 14 residues. Germline V gene lookup returns CDR1 LNHDA and CDR2 SQIVND (reference sequence). CDR3 protein: CASARQGVVGGYTF. CDR3 nucleotide sequence: TGTGCCAGTGCACGGCAGGGCGTAGTCGGTGGCTACACCTTC.